This is a list of T cell receptor beta chains from one sample in a study of technical replicates of blood from a handful of donors. TCRdb's copy holds only in-frame clones and misses some; the assay was immunoSEQ multiplex PCR. The sample shows roughly 80,000 clones, about nine tenths of them seen only once. Specimen: T cells isolated from PBMCs. The receptors stem from a human donor in good health. The CDR3 runs from the conserved cysteine through the conserved F or W. The D gene is left open where the match is weak. Not every row has a clone size; where given, it reads once, few, many or a size class.

d_call | j_call | clone_size | v_call | cdr3_nt | cdr3_aa
- | TRBJ2-7 | - | TRBV7-9 | TGTGCCAGCAGCTTACTGGACAGATCGGGCGAGCAGTACTTC | CASSLLDRSGEQYF
TRBD1 | TRBJ1-2 | once | TRBV4-3 | TGCGCCAGCAGCCAAGTGAGGGACAGATATGGCTACACCTTC | CASSQVRDRYGYTF
TRBD2 | TRBJ2-3 | - | TRBV11-3 | TGTGCCAGCAGCCAACTAGCGGGACCCGGTTCTACAGATACGCAGTATTTT | CASSQLAGPGSTDTQYF
TRBD1 | TRBJ2-2 | - | TRBV4-1 | TGCGCCAGCAGTGAAACAGGGGGTAGGACCGGGGAGCTGTTTTTT | CASSETGGRTGELFF
TRBD1 | TRBJ1-2 | - | TRBV10-3 | TGTGCCATCAGTGAATTGGACAGGGGGCCGGGGGGCTACACCTTC | CAISELDRGPGGYTF
- | TRBJ1-4 | - | TRBV11-2 | TGTGCCAGCAGCTTCCGGACAGCAACTAATGAAAAACTGTTTTTT | CASSFRTATNEKLFF
TRBD2 | TRBJ2-7 | - | TRBV4-1 | TGCGCCAGCAGCCTTTCAGCGGGAGACTACGAGCAGTACTTC | CASSLSAGDYEQYF
TRBD1 | TRBJ2-3 | - | TRBV7-3 | TGTGCCAGCAGCTTGGGACAGGTGGGCACAGATACGCAGTATTTT | CASSLGQVGTDTQYF
- | TRBJ2-3 | - | TRBV19 | TGTGCCAGTAGTGGTGGCGGGACTACGCAGTATTTT | CASSGGGTTQYF
TRBD1 | TRBJ1-5 | - | TRBV6-5 | TGTGCCAGCAGTTATGGCAGGGGGATCAATCAGCCCCAGCATTTT | CASSYGRGINQPQHF
- | TRBJ1-3 | - | TRBV7-9 | TGTGCCAGCAGCTTCTCTACGGGCACCATATATTTT | CASSFSTGTIYF
TRBD2 | TRBJ2-7 | once | TRBV7-9 | TGTGCCAGCAGCTTATTATCTTTGACTAGCTCGAACGAGCAGTACTTC | CASSLLSLTSSNEQYF
TRBD1 | TRBJ2-5 | - | TRBV5-1 | TGCGCCAGCAGCTTGTCGACAGGGAGTTTCGAGACCCAGTACTTC | CASSLSTGSFETQYF
- | TRBJ2-3 | - | TRBV20-1 | TGCAGTGCGAGCGAAAATACGCAGTATTTT | CSASENTQYF
TRBD1 | TRBJ2-1 | - | TRBV2 | TGTGCCAGCAGTGAAGGCCCGGGACAGGGATATGAGCAGTTCTTC | CASSEGPGQGYEQFF
TRBD1 | TRBJ1-2 | - | TRBV6-5 | TGTGCCAGCAGCCGTACAGGGGAGCATGGCTACACCTTC | CASSRTGEHGYTF
TRBD2 | TRBJ2-3 | - | TRBV2 | TGTGCCAGCAGTTCTTTCGGACTAGCGGGAGTAGATACGCAGTATTTT | CASSSFGLAGVDTQYF
- | TRBJ2-5 | - | TRBV19 | TGTGCCAGTAGTGGCCCGGGGTGGTACCAAGAGACCCAGTACTTC | CASSGPGWYQETQYF
TRBD1 | TRBJ1-3 | - | TRBV6-1 | TGTGCCAGCAGGGGCGACAGGGTAGGGGACACCATATATTTT | CASRGDRVGDTIYF
TRBD1 | TRBJ2-6 | - | TRBV6-1 | TGTGCCAGCAGGGAATTAGGGGGCGCGGGGGCCAACGTCCTGACTTTC | CASRELGGAGANVLTF
- | TRBJ2-7 | - | TRBV19 | TGTGCCATCCCGAACTTGGGAGGGGGGGAGCAGTACTTC | CAIPNLGGGEQYF
- | TRBJ1-5 | - | TRBV10-3 | TGTGCCATCAGTGTTGGCAGGGAAAGCAATCAGCCCCAGCATTTT | CAISVGRESNQPQHF
TRBD1 | TRBJ1-1 | - | TRBV18 | TGTGCCAGCTCACACGAGACAGGGGCCCTACCTGAAGCTTTCTTT | CASSHETGALPEAFF
- | TRBJ1-2 | - | TRBV6-1 | TGTGCCAGCAGAGGGGGGGCGGATGACTATGGCTACACCTTC | CASRGGADDYGYTF
TRBD1 | TRBJ1-3 | - | TRBV5-1 | TGCGCCAGCAGCTCCCGGACAGGGGGCTCTGGAAACACCATATATTTT | CASSSRTGGSGNTIYF
TRBD2 | TRBJ2-1 | - | TRBV5-1 | TGCGCCAGCAGCCAGGGACTAACCACGTGGGGTGAGCAGTTCTTC | CASSQGLTTWGEQFF
- | TRBJ2-1 | - | TRBV19 | TGTGCCAGTATGGGAAGGGGGAGCTCCTACAATGAGCAGTTCTTC | CASMGRGSSYNEQFF
- | TRBJ1-1 | - | TRBV28 | TGTGCCAGCAGTCCAGGGTTGAACACTGAAGCTTTCTTT | CASSPGLNTEAFF
TRBD1 | TRBJ1-1 | - | TRBV18 | TGTGCCAGCTCACCCTTTTTCTCCGGGACAGGGGACACTGAAGCTTTCTTT | CASSPFFSGTGDTEAFF
TRBD1 | TRBJ2-3 | - | TRBV5-5 | TGTGCCAGCAGCTTGAACGCTATAACAGGGGGGACGGGAGATACGCAGTATTTT | CASSLNAITGGTGDTQYF
TRBD2 | TRBJ2-1 | - | TRBV6-1 | TGTGCCAGCTTGACACTAGCGGAAAATGAGCAGTTCTTC | CASLTLAENEQFF
- | TRBJ2-7 | - | TRBV7-2 | TGTGCCAGCAGGGGGCCCAGCTCCTACGAGCAGTACTTC | CASRGPSSYEQYF
- | TRBJ2-2 | - | TRBV7-2 | TGTGCCAGCAGCTTATTTGCAGGGGCCGGGGAGCTGTTTTTT | CASSLFAGAGELFF
TRBD2 | TRBJ2-7 | - | TRBV19 | TGTGCCAGTAGCGACGCTAGGGAGGGCTACGAGCAGTACTTC | CASSDAREGYEQYF
- | TRBJ2-1 | - | TRBV27 | TGTGCCAGCAGTTTGGAACAGAGTTTCTACAATGAGCAGTTCTTC | CASSLEQSFYNEQFF
- | TRBJ1-1 | - | TRBV29-1 | TGCAGCGTTGAACAGGGCATGAACACTGAAGCTTTCTTT | CSVEQGMNTEAFF
- | TRBJ1-1 | - | TRBV19 | TGTGCCAGTAGTTCTAGGACAGCTGAGAACACTGAAGCTTTCTTT | CASSSRTAENTEAFF
- | TRBJ2-1 | - | TRBV14 | TGTGCCAGCAGCTCTACAGGGCACGAGCAGTTCTTC | CASSSTGHEQFF
TRBD1 | TRBJ2-7 | - | TRBV30 | TGTGCCTGGAGTCCAGGACAGGGGTGGTACGAGCAGTACTTC | CAWSPGQGWYEQYF
TRBD1 | TRBJ1-5 | - | TRBV18 | TGTGCCAGCTCACCGGCTACAGGGGGCTCGATTCAGCCCCAGCATTTT | CASSPATGGSIQPQHF
- | TRBJ1-1 | - | TRBV6-5 | TGTGCCAGCAGCCGAGGGACAAGGAACACTGAAGCTTTCTTT | CASSRGTRNTEAFF
TRBD1 | TRBJ2-7 | - | TRBV29-1 | TGCAGCGTGGAAACCGACAGGGCTTACGAGCAGTACTTC | CSVETDRAYEQYF
- | TRBJ1-1 | - | TRBV18 | TGTGCCAGCTCACCGAGGTACACTGAAGCTTTCTTT | CASSPRYTEAFF
TRBD2 | TRBJ2-7 | - | TRBV5-4 | TGTGCCAGCAGCTTGGTAGGCGGGGGGGCCTACGAGCAGTACTTC | CASSLVGGGAYEQYF
- | TRBJ2-5 | - | TRBV19 | TGTGCCAGTAGTATAGCGGGAGCGGAGACCCAGTACTTC | CASSIAGAETQYF